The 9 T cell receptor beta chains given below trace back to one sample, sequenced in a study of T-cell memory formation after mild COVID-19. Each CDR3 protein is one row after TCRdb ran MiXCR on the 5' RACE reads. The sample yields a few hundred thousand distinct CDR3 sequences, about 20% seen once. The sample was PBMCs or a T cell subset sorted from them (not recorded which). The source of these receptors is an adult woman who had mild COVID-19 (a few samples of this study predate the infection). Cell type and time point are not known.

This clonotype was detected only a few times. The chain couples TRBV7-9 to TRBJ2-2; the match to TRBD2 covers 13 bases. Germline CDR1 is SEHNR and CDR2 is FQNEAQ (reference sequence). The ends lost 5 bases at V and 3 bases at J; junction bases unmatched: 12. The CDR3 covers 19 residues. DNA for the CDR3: TGTGCCAGCAGCCGAGCAGGACTAGCGGGAGTTTGGTACACCGGGGAGCTGTTTTTT. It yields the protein CASSRAGLAGVWYTGELFF.

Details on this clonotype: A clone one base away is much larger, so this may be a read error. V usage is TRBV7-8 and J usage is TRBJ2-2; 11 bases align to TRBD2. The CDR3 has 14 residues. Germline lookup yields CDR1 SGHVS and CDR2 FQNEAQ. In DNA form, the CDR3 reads TGTGCCAGCAGCCTAGGGACTAGCGGACGGGAGATGTTTTTT. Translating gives CASSLGTSGREMFF.

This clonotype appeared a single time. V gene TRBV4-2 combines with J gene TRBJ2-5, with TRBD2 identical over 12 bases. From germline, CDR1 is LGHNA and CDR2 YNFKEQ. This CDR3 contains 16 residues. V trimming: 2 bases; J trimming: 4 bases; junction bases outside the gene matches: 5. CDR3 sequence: CASSQPRTSGTETQYF. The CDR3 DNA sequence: TGTGCCAGCAGCCAACCACGGACTAGCGGGACAGAGACCCAGTACTTC.

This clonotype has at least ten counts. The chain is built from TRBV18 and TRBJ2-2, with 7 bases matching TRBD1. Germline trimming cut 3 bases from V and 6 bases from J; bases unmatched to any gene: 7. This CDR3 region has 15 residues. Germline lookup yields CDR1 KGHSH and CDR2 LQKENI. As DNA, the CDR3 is TGTGCCAGCTCACCCGGAACAGGGGTGCCCGGGGAGCTGTTTTTT. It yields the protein CASSPGTGVPGELFF.

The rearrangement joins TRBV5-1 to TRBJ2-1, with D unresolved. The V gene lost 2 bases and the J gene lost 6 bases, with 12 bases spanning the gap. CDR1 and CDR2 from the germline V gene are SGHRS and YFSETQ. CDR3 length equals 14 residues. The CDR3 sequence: CASSLTGWSNEQFF. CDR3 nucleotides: TGCGCCAGCAGCTTAACGGGTTGGTCCAATGAGCAGTTCTTC.

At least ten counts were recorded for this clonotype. The CDR3 region is CASSPPGLASIVGELFF. In DNA, the CDR3 is TGTGCCAGCAGCCCTCCGGGACTAGCCTCGATTGTCGGGGAGCTGTTTTTT. This chain joins TRBV7-2 and TRBJ2-2, with TRBD2 matching 9 bases. Looked up from germline, CDR1 is SGHTA and CDR2 is FQGNSA. This CDR3 spans 17 amino acids. After removal of 5 bases from V and 7 bases from J, the junction contained 14 bases not matched to a gene. The complete variable domain, with remaining parts taken from reference TRBV7-2 and TRBJ2-2, reads GAGVSQSPSNKVTEKGKDVELRCDPISGHTALYWYRQSLGQGLEFLIYFQGNSAPDKSGLPSDRFSAERTGGSVSTLTIQRTQQEDSAVYLCASSPPGLASIVGELFFGEGSRLTVL.

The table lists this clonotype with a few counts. CDR3 protein: CASTPLGRGNNEQFF. The CDR3 DNA reads TGTGCCAGTACCCCCTTGGGCAGGGGGAACAATGAGCAGTTCTTC. The J gene is TRBJ2-1, the V gene TRBV19; TRBD1 agrees at 7 bases. J gave up 5 bases and V 7 bases, and 11 bases lay outside the gene matches. This CDR3 is 15 amino acids long. The germline gives CDR1 LNHDA, CDR2 SQIVND (reference sequence).

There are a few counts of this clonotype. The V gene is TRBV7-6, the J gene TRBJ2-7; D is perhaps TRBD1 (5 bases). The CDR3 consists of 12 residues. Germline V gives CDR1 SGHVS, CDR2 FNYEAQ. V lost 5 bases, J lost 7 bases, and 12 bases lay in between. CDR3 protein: CASSPQAREQYF. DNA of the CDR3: TGTGCCAGCAGCCCACAGGCGAGGGAGCAGTACTTC.

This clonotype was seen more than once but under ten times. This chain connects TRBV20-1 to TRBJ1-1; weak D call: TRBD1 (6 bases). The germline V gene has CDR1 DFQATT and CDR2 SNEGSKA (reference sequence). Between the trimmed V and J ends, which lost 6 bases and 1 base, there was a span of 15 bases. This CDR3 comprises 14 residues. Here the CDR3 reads CSASQGVENTEAFF. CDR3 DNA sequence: TGCAGTGCCTCACAGGGAGTGGAGAACACTGAAGCTTTCTTT.